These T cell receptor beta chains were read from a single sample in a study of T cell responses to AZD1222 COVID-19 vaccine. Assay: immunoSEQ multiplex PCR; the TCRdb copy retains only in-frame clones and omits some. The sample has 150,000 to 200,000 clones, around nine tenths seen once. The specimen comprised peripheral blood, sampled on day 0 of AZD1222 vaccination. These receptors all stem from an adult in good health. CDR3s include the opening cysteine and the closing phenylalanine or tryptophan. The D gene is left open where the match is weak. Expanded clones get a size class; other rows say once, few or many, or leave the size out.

TGTGCCAGCTCACCACGCCTGACAGGGGGCGATTCACCCCTCCACTTT | CASSPRLTGGDSPLHF | TRBD1 | TRBJ1-6 | TRBV18 | -
TGTGCCAGCAGCTTTGCCGCGACTAGCGGGAGTAGTCAGTTCTTC | CASSFAATSGSSQFF | TRBD2 | TRBJ2-1 | TRBV5-6 | -
TGTGCCAGCAAACGGGCCCCAGCGAGGGGCGACGAAGCTTTCTTT | CASKRAPARGDEAFF | - | TRBJ1-1 | TRBV6-5 | -
TGTGCCATCAGTGAGATACCGAGGGGGGCGGATACGCAGTATTTT | CAISEIPRGADTQYF | - | TRBJ2-3 | TRBV10-3 | -
TGTGCCAGCAGTTTAGATGGGAGAGGGTTCTTC | CASSLDGRGFF | - | TRBJ2-1 | TRBV12-3/TRBV12-4 | -
TGTGCCAGCAACGACGACAGGGGCTTCTACAATGAGCAGTTCTTC | CASNDDRGFYNEQFF | TRBD1 | TRBJ2-1 | TRBV2 | -
TGTGCCAGCAGCGTGAACGCTGAAGCTTTCTTT | CASSVNAEAFF | - | TRBJ1-1 | TRBV6-2/TRBV6-3 | -
TGTGCCAGCAGCGTAGCGGGGGGGGTCAGTTCACCCCTCCACTTT | CASSVAGGVSSPLHF | - | TRBJ1-6 | TRBV9 | once
TGCAGCGTTGCCGGACAGACAGACTACGAGCAGTACTTC | CSVAGQTDYEQYF | - | TRBJ2-7 | TRBV29-1 | -
TGTGCCAGCCGAATTGGACAGGGGAGCACTGAAGCTTTCTTT | CASRIGQGSTEAFF | TRBD1 | TRBJ1-1 | TRBV5-6 | once
TGTGCCAGTAGTATATGGCTAGCGGGAAACAATGAGCAGTTCTTC | CASSIWLAGNNEQFF | TRBD2 | TRBJ2-1 | TRBV19 | -
TGTGCCTGGAGTACCCTCGGGGGTGGCTACACCTTC | CAWSTLGGGYTF | - | TRBJ1-2 | TRBV30 | -
TGTGCCAGCAGCACCCAGACAGGTACCTACGAGCAGTACTTC | CASSTQTGTYEQYF | - | TRBJ2-7 | TRBV9 | -
TGTGCCAGCAGCTTGTTGGGACAGGACTATGGCTACACCTTC | CASSLLGQDYGYTF | TRBD1 | TRBJ1-2 | TRBV5-4 | -
TGCGCCAGCAGCCAAGCGGGCCAGGGGGCGGGCGAGCAGTACTTC | CASSQAGQGAGEQYF | TRBD1 | TRBJ2-7 | TRBV4-1 | once
TGTGCCTGGAGCGAGGGGTTAGGCACCGGGGAGCTGTTTTTT | CAWSEGLGTGELFF | - | TRBJ2-2 | TRBV30 | -
TGTGCCAGCAGTGTGGTCCCTAGCTACGAGCAGTACTTC | CASSVVPSYEQYF | - | TRBJ2-7 | TRBV2 | -
TGTGCCAGCAGCCAAGACAGGACCCAGCCCCAGCATTTT | CASSQDRTQPQHF | - | TRBJ1-5 | TRBV5-4 | -
TGCGCCAGCAGCCAGACTAGCGGGAGAGGTAATGAGCAGTTCTTC | CASSQTSGRGNEQFF | TRBD2 | TRBJ2-1 | TRBV4-1 | -
TGCGCCAGCAGCGCGGGACGGAACCAAGAGACCCAGTACTTC | CASSAGRNQETQYF | - | TRBJ2-5 | TRBV5-1 | -
TGTGCCAGCAGCTTAGACGGAATGAACACTGAAGCTTTCTTT | CASSLDGMNTEAFF | - | TRBJ1-1 | TRBV7-2 | -
TGTGCCAGCAGCTTTGGGGACAGTAATGAAAAACTGTTTTTT | CASSFGDSNEKLFF | TRBD1 | TRBJ1-4 | TRBV13 | -
TGTGCCAGCAGTGGTGGCAGGAGGAATGAGCAGTTCTTC | CASSGGRRNEQFF | - | TRBJ2-1 | TRBV2 | -
TGTGCCAGCAGCTTAAATACGGGCTCGAACACCGGGGAGCTGTTTTTT | CASSLNTGSNTGELFF | - | TRBJ2-2 | TRBV7-2 | -
TGTGCCAGCAGCCCGACGACCGGCTACACCTTC | CASSPTTGYTF | - | TRBJ1-2 | TRBV7-9 | once
TGCGCCAGCAGCTGGGCGGGACAGGGGAACACTGAAGCTTTCTTT | CASSWAGQGNTEAFF | TRBD1 | TRBJ1-1 | TRBV5-1 | -
TGTGCCAGTAGTAAGAGGACAGGGACTGAAGCTTTCTTT | CASSKRTGTEAFF | TRBD1 | TRBJ1-1 | TRBV19 | -
TGCAGTGCTAGTACTAGCTCCTACGAGCAGTACTTC | CSASTSSYEQYF | - | TRBJ2-7 | TRBV20-1 | -
TGTGCCAGTAGTATAGACAGGGCATCTAATGAAAAACTGTTTTTT | CASSIDRASNEKLFF | - | TRBJ1-4 | TRBV19 | -
TGTGCCAGCAGCGCCGGGGACAGCAACACTGAAGCTTTCTTT | CASSAGDSNTEAFF | TRBD1 | TRBJ1-1 | TRBV9 | -
TGTGCCAGCTCCACCAGGGGCAGAGGGACTGAAGCTTTCTTT | CASSTRGRGTEAFF | - | TRBJ1-1 | TRBV5-8 | -
TGTGCCAGCAGCTTTATCAGCGACGATGAGCAGTTCTTC | CASSFISDDEQFF | - | TRBJ2-1 | TRBV7-6 | -
TGTGCCAGCAGCCCCGGGACAGGGGGCATAGGTGAGCAGTTCTTC | CASSPGTGGIGEQFF | TRBD1 | TRBJ2-1 | TRBV6-5 | -
TGTGCCAGCAGGTCTAGCGGGAGCAATGAGCAGTTCTTC | CASRSSGSNEQFF | TRBD2 | TRBJ2-1 | TRBV12-3/TRBV12-4 | -
TGTGCCAAACGAGAAGGGACTGGCCCATCCTACGAGCAGTACTTC | CAKREGTGPSYEQYF | - | TRBJ2-7 | TRBV30 | -
TGTGCCAGCTCGCTGGGGTACGAGCAGTACTTC | CASSLGYEQYF | - | TRBJ2-7 | TRBV2 | -
TGTGCCAGCAGTGAAGCGGGCAGGGGAATTTCACCCCTCCACTTT | CASSEAGRGISPLHF | - | TRBJ1-6 | TRBV6-1 | -
TGTGCCAGCTGCAACCCTAACAGGGGAAACGAGCAGTACTTC | CASCNPNRGNEQYF | TRBD1 | TRBJ2-7 | TRBV6-5 | -
TGCGCCAGCAGCCAAGCGACGCGACGGGAGCAGTTCTTC | CASSQATRREQFF | - | TRBJ2-1 | TRBV4-1 | -
TGTGCCAGCAGCTTGGAACAGGGGGCTAGCAATGAGCAGTTCTTC | CASSLEQGASNEQFF | TRBD1 | TRBJ2-1 | TRBV5-6 | -
TGCGCCAGCAGTGATCCGGGGACAGGGGGCTTCTACGAGCAGTACTTC | CASSDPGTGGFYEQYF | TRBD1 | TRBJ2-7 | TRBV10-1 | -